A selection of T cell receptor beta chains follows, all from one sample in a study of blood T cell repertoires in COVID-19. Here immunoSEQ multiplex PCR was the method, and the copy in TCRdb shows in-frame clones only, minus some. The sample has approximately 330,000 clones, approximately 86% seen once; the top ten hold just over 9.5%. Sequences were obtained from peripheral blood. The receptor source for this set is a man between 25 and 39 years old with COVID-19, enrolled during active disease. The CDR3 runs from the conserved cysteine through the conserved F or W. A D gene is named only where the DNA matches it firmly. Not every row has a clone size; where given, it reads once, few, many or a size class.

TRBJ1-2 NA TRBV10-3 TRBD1 CAIRGTGDFYGYTF TGTGCCATCAGAGGGACAGGGGACTTCTATGGCTACACCTTC
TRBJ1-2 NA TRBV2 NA CASRQDSPRYGYTF TGTGCCAGCAGACAGGACAGTCCCCGCTATGGCTACACCTTC
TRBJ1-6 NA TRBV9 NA CASSVEAGLNSPLHF TGTGCCAGCAGCGTAGAAGCAGGTCTTAATTCACCCCTCCACTTT
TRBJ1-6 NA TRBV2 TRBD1 CASSEDRGLTSPLHF TGTGCCAGCAGTGAAGACAGGGGTCTTACTTCACCCCTCCACTTT
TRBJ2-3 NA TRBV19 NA CASSPRQGGSTDTQYF TGTGCCAGTAGTCCCCGGCAGGGAGGTAGCACAGATACGCAGTATTTT
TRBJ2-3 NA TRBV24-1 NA CATSDQTGSTDTQYF TGTGCCACCAGTGACCAAACCGGGAGCACAGATACGCAGTATTTT
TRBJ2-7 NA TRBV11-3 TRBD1 CASSLEGQGRAEQYF TGTGCCAGCAGCTTAGAGGGACAGGGAAGGGCCGAGCAGTACTTC
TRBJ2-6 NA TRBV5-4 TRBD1 CASSFRDRLPVLTF TGTGCCAGCAGCTTCCGGGACAGGCTTCCCGTCCTGACTTTC
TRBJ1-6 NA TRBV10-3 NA CATRSSYNSPLHF TGTGCCACCCGGTCCTCCTATAATTCACCCCTCCACTTT
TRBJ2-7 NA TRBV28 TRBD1 CASRHPGQSLGEQCF TGTGCCAGCAGACACCCGGGACAGTCCCTCGGCGAGCAGTGCTTC
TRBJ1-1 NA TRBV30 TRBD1 CAWSKGADAFF TGTGCCTGGAGTAAGGGGGCTGACGCTTTCTTT
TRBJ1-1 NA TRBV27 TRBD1 CASSLSTGLNTEAFF TGTGCCAGCAGTTTATCGACAGGGTTGAACACTGAAGCTTTCTTT
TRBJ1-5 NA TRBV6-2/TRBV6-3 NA CASSRQAGQPQHF TGTGCCAGCAGTCGACAGGCGGGTCAGCCCCAGCATTTT
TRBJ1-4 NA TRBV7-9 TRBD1 CASTGQGGEKLFF TGTGCCAGCACAGGACAGGGGGGAGAAAAACTGTTTTTT
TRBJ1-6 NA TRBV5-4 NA CATTWGVNSPLHF TGTGCCACGACCTGGGGGGTTAATTCACCCCTCCACTTT
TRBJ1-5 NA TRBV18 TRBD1 CASSPGQGAQPQHF TGTGCCAGCTCTCCGGGACAGGGAGCTCAGCCCCAGCATTTT
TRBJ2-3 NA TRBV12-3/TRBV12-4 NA CASSTGSLQYF TGTGCCAGCAGCACAGGGTCATTGCAGTATTTT
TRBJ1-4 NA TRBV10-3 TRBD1 CAISLDQGAVEKLFF TGTGCCATCAGCCTCGATCAGGGGGCTGTTGAAAAACTGTTTTTT
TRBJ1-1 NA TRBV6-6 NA CASSTRAGYRGTEAFF TGTGCCAGCAGTACCCGGGCGGGGTACCGTGGCACTGAAGCTTTCTTT
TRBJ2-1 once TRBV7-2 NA CASSPRGSGSYNEQFF TGTGCCAGCAGCCCCCGGGGGTCGGGGTCCTACAATGAGCAGTTCTTC
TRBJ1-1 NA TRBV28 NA CASSWAKNTEAFF TGTGCCAGCAGTTGGGCTAAGAACACTGAAGCTTTCTTT
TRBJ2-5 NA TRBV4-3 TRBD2 CASSQDGSGSGETQYF TGCGCCAGCAGCCAAGATGGGAGCGGGAGTGGGGAGACCCAGTACTTC